These 10 T cell receptor beta chains originate from one sample sequenced in a study of cytomegalovirus exposure and HLA in healthy donors. It was with 60 Vbeta and 13 Jbeta primers that the PCR ran. The repertoire was sequenced with immunoSEQ multiplex PCR; TCRdb's copy has only in-frame clones and lacks some. The sample includes fewer than 250,000 clones, almost 75% of them seen just once. The sequencing input was PBMCs. These receptors were obtained from a woman under 40 in good health and CMV-seropositive.

This clone was seen only once. One end of the junction fails to match germline, which may point to a read error. The chain employs TRBV4-1 and TRBJ2-1, with D uncertain. This CDR3 region has 16 residues. The germline gives CDR1 MGHRA, CDR2 YSYEKL. CDR3 region: CASRQDPFRLSDEQFF. The CDR3 region has the DNA TGCGCCAGCAGACAAGATCCATTCAGGCTGTCGGATGAGCAGTTCTTC.

This sequence joins TRBV11-2 and TRBJ2-1; tentatively, D is TRBD1 (5 bases). There are 12 residues in the CDR3. Germline assignment: CDR1 SGHAT and CDR2 FQNNGV. Trimming shortened V by 4 bases and J by 11 bases, and 12 bases separated the two germline ends. DNA for the CDR3: TGTGCCAGCAGCTCTTCCAGGGTTCAGCAGTTCTTC. This encodes CASSSSRVQQFF.

The V and J genes are TRBV7-9 and TRBJ2-2; 11 bases match TRBD2. This CDR3 comprises 15 residues. V dropped 5 bases and J dropped 6; count of bases not matched to a gene: 5. From germline, CDR1 is SEHNR and CDR2 FQNEAQ (reference sequence). Here the CDR3 DNA reads TGTGCCAGCAGCCCACTAGCGGGAGTGGCCGGGGAGCTGTTTTTT. Translated: CASSPLAGVAGELFF.

The chain combines TRBV27 with TRBJ2-6; D possibly corresponds to TRBD1 (6 bases). The length of the CDR3 is 18 residues. V was shortened by 8 bases and J by 0 bases, with 20 bases between the two germline ends. The germline V gene encodes CDR1 MNHEY and CDR2 SMNVEV (reference sequence). CDR3 loop: CASPGGRAGDSGANVLTF. CDR3 coding DNA: TGTGCCAGCCCTGGAGGTAGGGCAGGGGACTCTGGGGCCAACGTCCTGACTTTC.

This clone was counted between two and nine times. The chain recombines TRBV13 with TRBJ2-3; D possibly corresponds to TRBD1 (5 bases). The CDR3 loop spans 19 amino acids. Trimming stripped 2 bases from V and 0 bases from J, with 21 bases between. The germline V gene has CDR1 PRHDT and CDR2 FYEKMQ (reference sequence). The CDR3 protein is CASSLRLGEGDFSTDTQYF. The CDR3 nucleotides read TGTGCCAGCAGCTTACGGTTAGGGGAAGGAGATTTTAGCACAGATACGCAGTATTTT.

V and J are TRBV7-9 and TRBJ2-7, with 10 bases fitting TRBD1. Germline lookup yields CDR1 SEHNR and CDR2 FQNEAQ (reference sequence). J gave up 3 bases and V 5 bases, and 4 bases lay outside the gene matches. The CDR3 runs 14 residues. The CDR3 bases are TGTGCCAGCAGCACCGGGACAGGGGTCTACGAGCAGTACTTC. This gives the protein CASSTGTGVYEQYF.

This chain connects TRBV6-1 to TRBJ1-6; D is unresolved. The CDR3 consists of 14 residues. From germline, CDR1 is MNHNS and CDR2 SASEGT. Trimming shortened V by 4 bases and J by 6 bases, and 10 bases separated the two germline ends. The CDR3 DNA is TGTGCCAGCAGTGGGCCGGGTCTTAATTCACCCCTCCACTTT. Translation: CASSGPGLNSPLHF.

The chain employs TRBV5-4 and TRBJ1-4; D call uncertain. CDR3 length: 12 residues. Germline CDR1 and CDR2: SGHNT and YYREEE (reference sequence). V was clipped by 6 bases and J by 8 bases, with 11 bases between them. In DNA form, the CDR3 reads TGTGCCAGCACTGAGGGTGGAGAAAAACTGTTTTTT. This encodes CASTEGGEKLFF.

This clone was detected a few times. The chain uses TRBV11-2 and TRBJ2-4, with 14 bases aligning to TRBD2. CDR3 length: 17 amino acids. In germline, CDR1 is SGHAT, CDR2 FQNNGV. Germline trimming cut 4 bases from V and 7 bases from J; bases unmatched to any gene: 9. In DNA, the CDR3 is TGTGCCAGCAGCTCCCAGACTAGCGGGAGGGCCGGGAACATTCAGTACTTC. Translated: CASSSQTSGRAGNIQYF. Full variable domain (remainder filled in from reference TRBV11-2 and TRBJ2-4): EAGVAQSPRYKIIEKRQSVAFWCNPISGHATLYWYQQILGQGPKLLIQFQNNGVVDDSQLPKDRFSAERLKGVDSTLKIQPAKLEDSAVYLCASSSQTSGRAGNIQYFGAGTRLSVL.

V usage is TRBV15 and J usage is TRBJ2-5, with 9 positions matching TRBD1. CDR1 and CDR2 (germline): LNHNV, YYDKDF (reference sequence). The length of the CDR3 is 14 residues. Losses at the gene ends were 5 bases for V and 6 bases for J; bases not matched to a gene: 7. The CDR3 is CATSQDRGWKTQYF. For the CDR3, the DNA is TGTGCCACCAGCCAGGACAGGGGTTGGAAGACCCAGTACTTC.